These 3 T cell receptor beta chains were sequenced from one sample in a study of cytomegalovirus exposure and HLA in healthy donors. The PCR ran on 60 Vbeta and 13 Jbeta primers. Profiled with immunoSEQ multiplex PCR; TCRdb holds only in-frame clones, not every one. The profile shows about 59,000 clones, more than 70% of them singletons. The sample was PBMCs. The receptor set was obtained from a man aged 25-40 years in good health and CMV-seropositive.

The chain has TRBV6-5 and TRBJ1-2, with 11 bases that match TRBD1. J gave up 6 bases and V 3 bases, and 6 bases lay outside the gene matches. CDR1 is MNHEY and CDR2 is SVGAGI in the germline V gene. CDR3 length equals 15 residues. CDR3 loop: CASSYGLGQGDGYTF. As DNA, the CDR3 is TGTGCCAGCAGTTATGGCTTGGGACAGGGGGATGGCTACACCTTC.

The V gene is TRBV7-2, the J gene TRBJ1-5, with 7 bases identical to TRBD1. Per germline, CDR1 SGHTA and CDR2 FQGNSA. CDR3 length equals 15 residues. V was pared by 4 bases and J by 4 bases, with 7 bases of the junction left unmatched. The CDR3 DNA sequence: TGTGCCAGCAGCTCGGGACAGCGTCAAAATCAGCCCCAGCATTTT. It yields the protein CASSSGQRQNQPQHF.

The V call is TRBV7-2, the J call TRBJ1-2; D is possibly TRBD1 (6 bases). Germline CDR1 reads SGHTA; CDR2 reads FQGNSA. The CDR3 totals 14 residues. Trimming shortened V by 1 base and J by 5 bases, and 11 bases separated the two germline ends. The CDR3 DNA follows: TGTGCCAGCAGCTTAGACAGGGCCTCTTATGGCTACACCTTC. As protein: CASSLDRASYGYTF.